This entry features one T cell receptor beta chain sequence. This CDR3 is 15 amino acids long. Trimming left V 1 base short and J 4 bases short, with 16 bases between. Germline V gives CDR1 GTSNPN, CDR2 SVGIG (reference sequence). This sample stems from a study of T cell responses to AZD1222 COVID-19 vaccine. Assay used: immunoSEQ multiplex PCR; TCRdb lists only in-frame clones, some missing. The sample carries some 130,000 clones, about 93% recorded once. This clonotype was sampled from an adult in good health. The J gene is TRBJ1-2, the V gene TRBV30, with D possibly TRBD1 on 5 matching bases. The specimen comprised peripheral blood, sampled on day 0 of AZD1222 vaccination. CDR3 in amino acids: CAWSGGEGTSYGYTF. In DNA form, the CDR3 reads TGTGCCTGGAGTGGGGGGGAAGGCACTAGCTATGGCTACACCTTC.